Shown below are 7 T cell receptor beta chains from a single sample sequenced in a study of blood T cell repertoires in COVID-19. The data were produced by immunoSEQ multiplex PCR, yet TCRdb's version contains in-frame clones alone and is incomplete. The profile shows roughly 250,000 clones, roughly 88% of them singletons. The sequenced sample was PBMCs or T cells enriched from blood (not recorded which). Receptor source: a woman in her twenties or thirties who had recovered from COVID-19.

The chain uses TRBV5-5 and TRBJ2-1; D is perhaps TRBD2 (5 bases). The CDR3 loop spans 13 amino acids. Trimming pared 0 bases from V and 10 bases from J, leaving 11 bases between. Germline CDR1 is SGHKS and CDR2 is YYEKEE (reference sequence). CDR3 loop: CASSLAGSVEQFF. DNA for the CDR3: TGTGCCAGCAGCTTGGCCGGTAGCGTCGAGCAGTTCTTC.

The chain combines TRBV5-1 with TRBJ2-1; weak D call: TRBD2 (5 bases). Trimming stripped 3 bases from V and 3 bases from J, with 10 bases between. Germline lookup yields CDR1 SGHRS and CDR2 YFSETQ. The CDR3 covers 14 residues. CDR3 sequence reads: CASSSFGVYNEQFF. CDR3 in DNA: TGCGCCAGCAGCTCGTTCGGGGTCTACAATGAGCAGTTCTTC.

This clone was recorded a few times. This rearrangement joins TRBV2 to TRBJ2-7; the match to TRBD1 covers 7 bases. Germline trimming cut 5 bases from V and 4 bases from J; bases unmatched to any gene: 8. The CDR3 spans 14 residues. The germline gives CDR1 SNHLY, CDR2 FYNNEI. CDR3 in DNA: TGTGCCAGCAGTCGACCGGGACAGATGTACGAGCAGTACTTC. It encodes CASSRPGQMYEQYF.

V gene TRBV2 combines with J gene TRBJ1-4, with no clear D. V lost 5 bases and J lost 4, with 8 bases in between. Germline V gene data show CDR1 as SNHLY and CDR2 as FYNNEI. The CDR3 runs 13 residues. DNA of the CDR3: TGTGCCAGCAGTCTCAGCGATAATGAAAAACTGTTTTTT. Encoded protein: CASSLSDNEKLFF. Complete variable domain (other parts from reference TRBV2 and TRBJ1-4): EPEVTQTPSHQVTQMGQEVILRCVPISNHLYFYWYRQILGQKVEFLVSFYNNEISEKSEIFDDQFSVERPDGSNFTLKIRSTKLEDSAMYFCASSLSDNEKLFFGSGTQLSVL.

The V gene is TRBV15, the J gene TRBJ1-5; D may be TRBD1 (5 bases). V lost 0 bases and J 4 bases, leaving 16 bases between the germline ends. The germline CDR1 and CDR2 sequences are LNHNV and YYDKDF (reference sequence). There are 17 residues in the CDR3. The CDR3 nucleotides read TGTGCCACCAGCAGAGATCGACAGAGCCCCTTGAATCAGCCCCAGCATTTT. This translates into CATSRDRQSPLNQPQHF.

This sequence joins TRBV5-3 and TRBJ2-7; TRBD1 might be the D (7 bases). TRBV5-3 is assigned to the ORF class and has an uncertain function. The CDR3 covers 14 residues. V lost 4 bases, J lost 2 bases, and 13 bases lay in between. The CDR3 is CARSGGGHAYEQYF. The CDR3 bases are TGTGCCAGAAGCGGAGGGGGCCACGCCTACGAGCAGTACTTC.

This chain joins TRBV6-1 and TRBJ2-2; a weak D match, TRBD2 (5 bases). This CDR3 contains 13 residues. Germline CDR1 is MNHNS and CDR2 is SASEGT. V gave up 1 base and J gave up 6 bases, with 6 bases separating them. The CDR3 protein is CASSEGGPGELFF. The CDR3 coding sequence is TGTGCCAGCAGTGAAGGAGGGCCCGGGGAGCTGTTTTTT.